This paragraph covers one TCR beta chain sequence. This entry belongs to a study of blood T cell repertoires in COVID-19. Whole-study context: Samples of COVID-19 (acute and convalescent) were obtained from the United States, Italy and Spain. T cells, B-cell-depleted T cells, or PBMCs provided the cDNA or gDNA that served as material.

How the authors handled the data: Researchers report that nucleated cell counts were estimated from reference gene primer amplification. Repertoires were generated with immunoSEQ multiplex PCR, while TCRdb's copy carries only in-frame clones and drops some. V and J calls and clone size are as listed in that table; D and trimming were resolved from the DNA. The data show around 110,000 clones, around four fifths seen once. Germline loops: CDR1 SGHVS, CDR2 FNYEAQ. The CDR3 has 15 residues. Trimming removed 1 base from V and 4 bases from J, with 10 bases in between. The rearrangement joins TRBV7-6 to TRBJ2-2; no reliable D call. The sequencing input was peripheral blood. This clonotype was sampled from a man aged 25-40 years with acute or convalescent COVID-19. This CDR3 reads CASSLEVRVTGELFF. CDR3 DNA sequence: TGTGCCAGCAGCTTAGAAGTACGGGTCACCGGGGAGCTGTTTTTT.